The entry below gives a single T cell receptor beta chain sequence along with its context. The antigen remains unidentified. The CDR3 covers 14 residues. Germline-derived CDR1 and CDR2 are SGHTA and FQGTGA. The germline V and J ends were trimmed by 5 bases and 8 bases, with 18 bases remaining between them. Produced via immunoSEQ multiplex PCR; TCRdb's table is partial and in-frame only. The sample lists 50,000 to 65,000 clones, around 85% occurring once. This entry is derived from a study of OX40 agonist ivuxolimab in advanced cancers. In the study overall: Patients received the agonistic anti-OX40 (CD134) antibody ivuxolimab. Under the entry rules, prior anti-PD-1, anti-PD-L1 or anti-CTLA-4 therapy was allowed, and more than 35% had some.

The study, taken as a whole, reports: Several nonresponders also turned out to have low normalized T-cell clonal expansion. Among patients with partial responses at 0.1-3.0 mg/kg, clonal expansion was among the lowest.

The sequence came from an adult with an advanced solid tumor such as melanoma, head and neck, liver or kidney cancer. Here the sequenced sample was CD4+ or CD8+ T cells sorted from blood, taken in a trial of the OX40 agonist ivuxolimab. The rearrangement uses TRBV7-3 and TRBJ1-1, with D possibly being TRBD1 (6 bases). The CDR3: CASSPGTFGGEAFF. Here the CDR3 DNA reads TGTGCCAGCAGCCCAGGGACATTCGGCGGGGAAGCTTTCTTT. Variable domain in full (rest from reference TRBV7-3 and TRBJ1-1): GAGVSQTPSNKVTEKGKYVELRCDPISGHTALYWYRQSLGQGPEFLIYFQGTGAADDSGLPNDRFFAVRPEGSVSTLKIQRTERGDSAVYLCASSPGTFGGEAFFGQGTRLTVV.